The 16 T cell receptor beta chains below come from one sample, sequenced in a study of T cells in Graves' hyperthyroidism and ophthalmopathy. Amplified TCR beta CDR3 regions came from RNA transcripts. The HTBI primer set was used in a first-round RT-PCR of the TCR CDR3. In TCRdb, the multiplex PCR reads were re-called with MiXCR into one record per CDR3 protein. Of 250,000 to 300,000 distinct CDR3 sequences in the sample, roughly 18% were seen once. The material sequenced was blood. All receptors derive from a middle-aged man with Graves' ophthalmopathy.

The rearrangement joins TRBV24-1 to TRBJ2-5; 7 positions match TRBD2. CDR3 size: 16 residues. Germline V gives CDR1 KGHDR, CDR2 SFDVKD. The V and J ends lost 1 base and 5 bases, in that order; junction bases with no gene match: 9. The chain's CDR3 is CATSDLGGRAGETQYF. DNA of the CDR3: TGTGCCACCAGTGATTTAGGAGGGAGGGCCGGTGAGACCCAGTACTTC.

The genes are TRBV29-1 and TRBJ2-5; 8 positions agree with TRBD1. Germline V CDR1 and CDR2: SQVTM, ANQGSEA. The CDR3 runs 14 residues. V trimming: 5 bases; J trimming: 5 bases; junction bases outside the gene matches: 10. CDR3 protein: CSVSRTGSGETQYF. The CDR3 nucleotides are TGCAGCGTTTCTAGGACAGGGTCGGGGGAGACCCAGTACTTC.

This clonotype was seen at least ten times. The CDR3 reads CASSTLGQGSGNEQFF. The CDR3 nucleotides read TGTGCCAGCAGCACCCTGGGACAGGGTTCTGGCAATGAGCAGTTCTTC. The rearrangement joins TRBV7-2 to TRBJ2-1, with 9 bases identical to TRBD1. V shed 5 bases, J shed 6 bases, and the junction held 11 bases outside the gene matches. The CDR3 has 16 amino acids. Germline CDR1 reads SGHTA; CDR2 reads FQGNSA.

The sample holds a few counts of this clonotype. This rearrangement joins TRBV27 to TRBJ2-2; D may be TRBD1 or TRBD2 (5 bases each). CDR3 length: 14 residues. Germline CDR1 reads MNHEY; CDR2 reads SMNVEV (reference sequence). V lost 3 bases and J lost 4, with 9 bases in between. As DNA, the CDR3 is TGTGCCAGCAGTTTGTCAGGGAGCACCGGGGAGCTGTTTTTT. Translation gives CASSLSGSTGELFF.

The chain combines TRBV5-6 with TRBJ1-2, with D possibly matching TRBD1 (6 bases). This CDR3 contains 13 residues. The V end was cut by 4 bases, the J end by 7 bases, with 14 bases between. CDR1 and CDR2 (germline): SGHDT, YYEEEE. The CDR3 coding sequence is TGTGCCAGCAGCCCCCAGGGGCTCTCTGGCTACACCTTC. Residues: CASSPQGLSGYTF.

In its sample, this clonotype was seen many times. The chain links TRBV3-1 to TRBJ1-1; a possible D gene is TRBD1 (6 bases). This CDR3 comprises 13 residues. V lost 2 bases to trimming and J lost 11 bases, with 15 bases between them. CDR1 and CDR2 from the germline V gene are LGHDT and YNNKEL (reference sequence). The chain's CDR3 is CASSQSFGGAAFF. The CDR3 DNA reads TGTGCCAGCAGCCAATCGTTCGGGGGCGCCGCTTTCTTT.

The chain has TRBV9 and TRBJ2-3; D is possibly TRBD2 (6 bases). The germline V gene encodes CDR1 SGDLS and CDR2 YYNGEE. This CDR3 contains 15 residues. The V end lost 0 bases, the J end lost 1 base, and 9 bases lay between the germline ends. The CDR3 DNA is TGTGCCAGCAGCGTAGGACTAGTCGGCACAGATACGCAGTATTTT. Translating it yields CASSVGLVGTDTQYF.

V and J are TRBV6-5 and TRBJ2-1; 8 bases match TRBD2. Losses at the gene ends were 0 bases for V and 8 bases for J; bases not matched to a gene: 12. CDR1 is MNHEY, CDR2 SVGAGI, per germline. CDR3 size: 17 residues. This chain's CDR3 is CASSYSPTGGRGYEQFF. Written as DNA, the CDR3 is TGTGCCAGCAGTTACTCCCCTACGGGAGGGAGGGGTTATGAGCAGTTCTTC.

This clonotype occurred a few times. This chain's CDR3 is CASSSGGGETDTQYF. CDR3 sequence (DNA): TGTGCCAGCAGTTCTGGGGGCGGTGAGACAGATACGCAGTATTTT. V usage is TRBV12-3 or TRBV12-4 and J usage is TRBJ2-3, with D possibly being TRBD1 (6 bases). The CDR3 loop spans 15 amino acids. Trimming stripped 4 bases from V and 3 bases from J, with 14 bases between.

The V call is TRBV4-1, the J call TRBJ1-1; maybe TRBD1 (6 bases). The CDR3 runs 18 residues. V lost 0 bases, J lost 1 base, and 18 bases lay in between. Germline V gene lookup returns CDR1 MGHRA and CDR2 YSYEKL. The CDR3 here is CASSQDSEDRNWNTEAFF. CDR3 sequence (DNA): TGCGCCAGCAGCCAAGATAGTGAGGACAGAAACTGGAACACTGAAGCTTTCTTT.

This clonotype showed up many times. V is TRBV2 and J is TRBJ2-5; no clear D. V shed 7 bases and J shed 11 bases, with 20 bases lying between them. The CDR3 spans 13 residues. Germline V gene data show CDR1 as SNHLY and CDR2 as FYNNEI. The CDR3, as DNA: TGTGCCAGCACAAAAAGGACGCAGTGGGGTCAGTACTTC. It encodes CASTKRTQWGQYF.

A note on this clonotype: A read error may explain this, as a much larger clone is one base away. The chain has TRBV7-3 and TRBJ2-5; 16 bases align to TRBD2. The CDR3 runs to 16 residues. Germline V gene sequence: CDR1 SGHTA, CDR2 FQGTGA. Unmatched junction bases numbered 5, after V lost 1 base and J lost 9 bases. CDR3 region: CASSLMGLAGGEAQYF. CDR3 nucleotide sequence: TGTGCCAGCAGCTTAATGGGACTAGCGGGAGGGGAGGCCCAGTACTTC.

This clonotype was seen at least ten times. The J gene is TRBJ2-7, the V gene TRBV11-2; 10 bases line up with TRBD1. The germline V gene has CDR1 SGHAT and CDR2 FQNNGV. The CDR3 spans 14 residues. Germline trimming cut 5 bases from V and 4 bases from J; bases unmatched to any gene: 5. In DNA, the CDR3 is TGTGCCAGCAGCCCCGACAGGGGGCTTTACGAGCAGTACTTC. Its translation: CASSPDRGLYEQYF.

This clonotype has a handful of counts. The CDR3 DNA is TGCGCCAGCACCGAGTTAGCGGGAGTGGGGGAGACCCAGTACTTC. Protein sequence: CASTELAGVGETQYF. The rearrangement links TRBV10-2 to TRBJ2-5, with TRBD2 matching over 9 bases. Germline CDR1 WSHSY, CDR2 SAAADI. The V and J ends lost 7 bases and 5 bases, in that order; junction bases with no gene match: 11. The CDR3 extends over 15 amino acids.

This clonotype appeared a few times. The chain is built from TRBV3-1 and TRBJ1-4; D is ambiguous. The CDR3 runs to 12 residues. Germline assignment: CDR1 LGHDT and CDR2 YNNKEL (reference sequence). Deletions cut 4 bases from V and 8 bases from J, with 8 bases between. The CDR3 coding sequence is TGTGCCAGCAGCCCGTCCCGGGAAAAACTGTTTTTT. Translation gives CASSPSREKLFF.

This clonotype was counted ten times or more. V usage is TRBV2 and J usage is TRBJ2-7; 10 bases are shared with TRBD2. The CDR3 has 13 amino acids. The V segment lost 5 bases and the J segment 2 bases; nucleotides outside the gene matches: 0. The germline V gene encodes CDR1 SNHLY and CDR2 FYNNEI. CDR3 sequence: CASSTSGAYEQYF. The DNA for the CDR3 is TGTGCCAGCAGTACTAGCGGGGCCTACGAGCAGTACTTC.